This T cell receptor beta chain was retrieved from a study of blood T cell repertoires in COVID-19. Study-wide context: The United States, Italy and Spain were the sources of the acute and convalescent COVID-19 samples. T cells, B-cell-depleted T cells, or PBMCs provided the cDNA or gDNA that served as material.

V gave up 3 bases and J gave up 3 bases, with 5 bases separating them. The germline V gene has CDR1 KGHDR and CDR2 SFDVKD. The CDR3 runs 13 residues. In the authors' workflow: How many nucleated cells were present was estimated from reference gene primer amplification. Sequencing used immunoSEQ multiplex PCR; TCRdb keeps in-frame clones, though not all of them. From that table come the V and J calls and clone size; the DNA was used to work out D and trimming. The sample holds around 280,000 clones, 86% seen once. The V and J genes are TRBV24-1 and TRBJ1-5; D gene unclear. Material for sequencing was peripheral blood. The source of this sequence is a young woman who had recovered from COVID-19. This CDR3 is CATSDDYNQPQHF. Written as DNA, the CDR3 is TGTGCCACCAGTGATGACTACAATCAGCCCCAGCATTTT.